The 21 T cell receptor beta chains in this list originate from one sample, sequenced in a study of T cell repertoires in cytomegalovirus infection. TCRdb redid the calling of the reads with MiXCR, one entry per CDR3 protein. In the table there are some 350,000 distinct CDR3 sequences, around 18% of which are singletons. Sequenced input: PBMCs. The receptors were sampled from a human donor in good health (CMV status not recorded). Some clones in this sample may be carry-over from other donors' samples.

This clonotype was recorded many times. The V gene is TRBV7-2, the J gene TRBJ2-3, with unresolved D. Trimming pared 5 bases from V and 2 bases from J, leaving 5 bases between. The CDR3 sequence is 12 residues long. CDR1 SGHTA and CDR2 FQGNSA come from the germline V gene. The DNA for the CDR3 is TGTGCCAGCAGCCTTTACACAGATACGCAGTATTTT. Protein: CASSLYTDTQYF. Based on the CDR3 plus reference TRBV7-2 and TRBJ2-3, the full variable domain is GAGVSQSPSNKVTEKGKDVELRCDPISGHTALYWYRQSLGQGLEFLIYFQGNSAPDKSGLPSDRFSAERTGGSVSTLTIQRTQQEDSAVYLCASSLYTDTQYFGPGTRLTVL.

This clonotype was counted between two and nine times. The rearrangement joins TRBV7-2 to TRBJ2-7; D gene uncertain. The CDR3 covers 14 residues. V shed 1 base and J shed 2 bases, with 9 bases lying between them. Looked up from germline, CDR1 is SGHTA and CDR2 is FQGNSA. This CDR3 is CASSLEFSTYEQYF. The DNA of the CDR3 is TGTGCCAGCAGCTTAGAATTTTCTACCTACGAGCAGTACTTC.

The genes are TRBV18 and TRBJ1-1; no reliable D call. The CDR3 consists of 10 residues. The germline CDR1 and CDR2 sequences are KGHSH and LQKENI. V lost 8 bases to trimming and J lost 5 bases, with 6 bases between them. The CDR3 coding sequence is TGTGCCAGCAGAGATACTGAAGCTTTCTTT. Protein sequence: CASRDTEAFF.

CDR3 in amino acids: CASSRDGETQYF. The DNA of the CDR3 is TGTGCCAGCAGCAGGGACGGAGAGACCCAGTACTTC. V usage is TRBV12-3 or TRBV12-4 and J usage is TRBJ2-5; D may be TRBD1 or TRBD2 (5 bases each). CDR3 length: 12 residues. V was shortened by 6 bases and J by 4 bases, with 9 bases between the two germline ends.

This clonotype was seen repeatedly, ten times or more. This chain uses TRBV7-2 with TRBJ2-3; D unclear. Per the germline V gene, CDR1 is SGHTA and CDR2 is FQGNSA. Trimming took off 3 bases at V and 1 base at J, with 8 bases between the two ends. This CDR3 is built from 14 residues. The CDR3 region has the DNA TGTGCCAGCAGCTTCGTCGGACGCACAGATACGCAGTATTTT. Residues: CASSFVGRTDTQYF. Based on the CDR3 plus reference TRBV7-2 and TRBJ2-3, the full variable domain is GAGVSQSPSNKVTEKGKDVELRCDPISGHTALYWYRQSLGQGLEFLIYFQGNSAPDKSGLPSDRFSAERTGGSVSTLTIQRTQQEDSAVYLCASSFVGRTDTQYFGPGTRLTVL.

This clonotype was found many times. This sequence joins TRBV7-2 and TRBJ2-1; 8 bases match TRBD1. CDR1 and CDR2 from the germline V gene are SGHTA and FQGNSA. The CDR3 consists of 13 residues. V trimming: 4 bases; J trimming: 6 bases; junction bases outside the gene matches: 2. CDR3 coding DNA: TGTGCCAGCAGCTCCGGACAGGGCAATGAGCAGTTCTTC. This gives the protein CASSSGQGNEQFF.

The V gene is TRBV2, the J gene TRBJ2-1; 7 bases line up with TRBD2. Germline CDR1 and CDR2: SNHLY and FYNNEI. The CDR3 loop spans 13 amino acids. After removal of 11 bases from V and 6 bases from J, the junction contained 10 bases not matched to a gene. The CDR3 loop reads CASSGDSGNEQFF. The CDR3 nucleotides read TGTGCCTCAAGCGGGGATAGCGGCAATGAGCAGTTCTTC.

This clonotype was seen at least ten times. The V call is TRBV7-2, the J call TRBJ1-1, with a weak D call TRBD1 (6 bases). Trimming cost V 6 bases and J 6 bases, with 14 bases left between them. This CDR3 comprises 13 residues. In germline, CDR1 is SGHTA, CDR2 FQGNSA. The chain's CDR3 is CASRRSQGSEAFF. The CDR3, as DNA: TGTGCCAGCAGAAGAAGTCAGGGGTCTGAAGCTTTCTTT. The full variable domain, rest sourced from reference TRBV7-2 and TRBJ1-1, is GAGVSQSPSNKVTEKGKDVELRCDPISGHTALYWYRQSLGQGLEFLIYFQGNSAPDKSGLPSDRFSAERTGGSVSTLTIQRTQQEDSAVYLCASRRSQGSEAFFGQGTRLTVV.

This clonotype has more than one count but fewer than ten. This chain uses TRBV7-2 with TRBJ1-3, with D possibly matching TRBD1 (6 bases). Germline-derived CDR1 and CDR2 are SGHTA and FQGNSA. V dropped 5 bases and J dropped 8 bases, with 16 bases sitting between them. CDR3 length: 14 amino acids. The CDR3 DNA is TGTGCCAGCAGCAGAAAGACAGGAGATTACACCATATATTTT. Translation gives CASSRKTGDYTIYF. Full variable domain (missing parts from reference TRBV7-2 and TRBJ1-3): GAGVSQSPSNKVTEKGKDVELRCDPISGHTALYWYRQSLGQGLEFLIYFQGNSAPDKSGLPSDRFSAERTGGSVSTLTIQRTQQEDSAVYLCASSRKTGDYTIYFGEGSWLTVV.

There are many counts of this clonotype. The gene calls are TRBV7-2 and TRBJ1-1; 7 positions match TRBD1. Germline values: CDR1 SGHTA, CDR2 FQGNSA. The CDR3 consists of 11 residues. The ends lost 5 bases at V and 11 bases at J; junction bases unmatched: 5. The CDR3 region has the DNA TGTGCCAGCAGCGGGACAGCGAGGGCTTTCTTT. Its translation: CASSGTARAFF.

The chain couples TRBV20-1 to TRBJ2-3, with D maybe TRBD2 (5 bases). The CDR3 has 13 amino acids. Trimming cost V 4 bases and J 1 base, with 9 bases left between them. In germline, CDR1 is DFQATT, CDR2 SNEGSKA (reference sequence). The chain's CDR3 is CSAKAAGTDTQYF. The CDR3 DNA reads TGCAGTGCTAAAGCGGCAGGCACAGATACGCAGTATTTT.

CDR3 sequence: CASSAGLTSTYYGYTF. CDR3 sequence (DNA): TGCGCCAGCAGCGCCGGCCTTACTTCAACCTACTATGGCTACACCTTC. The chain carries TRBV4-1 and TRBJ1-2; D is unclear. Germline loops: CDR1 MGHRA, CDR2 YSYEKL. V lost 5 bases and J lost 3, with 19 bases in between. This CDR3 has 16 residues.

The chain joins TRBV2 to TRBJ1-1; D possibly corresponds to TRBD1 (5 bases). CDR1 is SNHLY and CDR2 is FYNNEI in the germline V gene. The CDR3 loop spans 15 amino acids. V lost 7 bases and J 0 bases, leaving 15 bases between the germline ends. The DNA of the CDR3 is TGTGCCAGCACCGGGACGGACCTATTGAACACTGAAGCTTTCTTT. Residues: CASTGTDLLNTEAFF.

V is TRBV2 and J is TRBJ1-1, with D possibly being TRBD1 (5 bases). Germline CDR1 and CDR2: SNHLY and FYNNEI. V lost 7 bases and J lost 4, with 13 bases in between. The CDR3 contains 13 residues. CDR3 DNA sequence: TGTGCCAGCACCGTCCGGGGGGGCACTGAAGCTTTCTTT. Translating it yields CASTVRGGTEAFF.

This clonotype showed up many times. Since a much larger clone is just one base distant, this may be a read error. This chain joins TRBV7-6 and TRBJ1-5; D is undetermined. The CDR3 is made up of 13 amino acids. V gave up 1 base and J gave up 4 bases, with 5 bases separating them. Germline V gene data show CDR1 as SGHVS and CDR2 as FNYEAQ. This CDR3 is CASSLGTNQPQHF. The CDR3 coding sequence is TGTGCCAGCAGCTTAGGGACGAATCAGCCCCAGCATTTT.

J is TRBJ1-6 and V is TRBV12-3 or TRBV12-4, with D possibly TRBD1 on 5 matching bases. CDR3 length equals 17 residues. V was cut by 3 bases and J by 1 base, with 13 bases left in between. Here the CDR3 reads CASSFRGLRSYNSPLHF. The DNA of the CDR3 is TGTGCCAGCAGTTTTAGGGGACTAAGGTCCTATAATTCACCCCTCCACTTT.

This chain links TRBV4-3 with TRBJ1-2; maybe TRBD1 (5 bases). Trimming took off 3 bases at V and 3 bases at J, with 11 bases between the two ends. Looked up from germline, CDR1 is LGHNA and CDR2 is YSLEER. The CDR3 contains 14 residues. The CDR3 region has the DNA TGCGCCAGCAGCCAGCCCGGGACGCACTATGGCTACACCTTC. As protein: CASSQPGTHYGYTF.

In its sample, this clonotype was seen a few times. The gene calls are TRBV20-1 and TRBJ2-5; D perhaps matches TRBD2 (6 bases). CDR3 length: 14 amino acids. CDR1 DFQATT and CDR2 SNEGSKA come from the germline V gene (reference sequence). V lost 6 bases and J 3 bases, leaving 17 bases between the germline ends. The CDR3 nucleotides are TGCAGTGCCCACGGCGGGGTAGCTAAAGAGACCCAGTACTTC. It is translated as CSAHGGVAKETQYF.

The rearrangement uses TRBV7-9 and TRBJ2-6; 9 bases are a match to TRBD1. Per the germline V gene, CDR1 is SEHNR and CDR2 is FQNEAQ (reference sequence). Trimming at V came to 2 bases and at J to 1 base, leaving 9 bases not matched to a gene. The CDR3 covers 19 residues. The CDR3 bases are TGTGCCAGCAGCTTACGCACAGGGGGCGCCTTTTCTGGGGCCAACGTCCTGACTTTC. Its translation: CASSLRTGGAFSGANVLTF. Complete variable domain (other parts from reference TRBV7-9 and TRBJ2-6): DTGVSQNPRHKITKRGQNVTFRCDPISEHNRLYWYRQTLGQGPEFLTYFQNEAQLEKSRLLSDRFSAERPKGSFSTLEIQRTEQGDSAMYLCASSLRTGGAFSGANVLTFGAGSRLTVL.

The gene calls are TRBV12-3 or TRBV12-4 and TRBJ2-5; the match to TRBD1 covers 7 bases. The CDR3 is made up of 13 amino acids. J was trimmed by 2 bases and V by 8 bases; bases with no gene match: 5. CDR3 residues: CASARTGQETQYF. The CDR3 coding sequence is TGTGCCAGCGCGAGGACAGGTCAAGAGACCCAGTACTTC.

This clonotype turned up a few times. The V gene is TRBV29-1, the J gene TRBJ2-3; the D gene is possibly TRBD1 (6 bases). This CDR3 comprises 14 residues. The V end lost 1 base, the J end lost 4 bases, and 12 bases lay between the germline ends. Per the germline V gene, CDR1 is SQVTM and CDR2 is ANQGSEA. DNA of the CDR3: TGCAGCGTTGAAGGGGGCAGGGGAGCAGATACGCAGTATTTT. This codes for CSVEGGRGADTQYF.